This T cell receptor (beta chain) is drawn from a study of CD8 T cells in ankylosing spondylitis. Findings and caveats of the study: Blood of patients with ankylosing spondylitis appeared to be characterized by a TCR beta motif of about eight highly homologous variants.

Germline values: CDR1 WSHSY, CDR2 SAAADI. The CDR3 contains 14 residues. Trimming removed 3 bases at V and 0 bases at J, with 3 bases between. Libraries for TCR beta were made by quantitative 5'-RACE with molecular barcodes. TCRdb re-derived calls from the 5' RACE reads in MiXCR, one entry per CDR3 protein. This table has approximately 200,000 distinct CDR3 sequences, 9.5% to 15% appearing once. Of note for this clonotype: Its antigen remains unknown.

The origin of this receptor is a male donor with ankylosing spondylitis or in good health (not recorded which). The chain carries TRBV10-2 and TRBJ2-6; D is unclear. Sequences were obtained from blood, either unsorted or a sorted T cell fraction (not recorded which). The CDR3 spells CASSDRSGANVLTF. In nucleotides, the CDR3 is TGCGCCAGCAGTGATCGCTCTGGGGCCAACGTCCTGACTTTC.